The 12 T cell receptor beta chains below come from one sample, sequenced in a study of T cells in Graves' hyperthyroidism and ophthalmopathy. What was amplified from RNA transcripts were TCR beta CDR3 regions. With the HTBI primer set, the TCR CDR3 went through a first round of RT-PCR. TCRdb reanalysed the multiplex PCR reads using MiXCR and keeps one entry per CDR3 protein. In the table there are hundreds of thousands of distinct CDR3 sequences, approximately 14% of which are singletons. Sequencing input: blood. Receptors were obtained from a woman between 35 and 50 years old with Graves' ophthalmopathy.

This clonotype was found many times. The V and J genes are TRBV5-1 and TRBJ1-1, with TRBD1 identical over 7 bases. Trimming at V came to 3 bases and at J to 5 bases, leaving 13 bases not matched to a gene. The CDR3 has 16 residues. Germline CDR1 is SGHRS and CDR2 is YFSETQ. CDR3 amino acids: CASSSQIGQARTEAFF. The DNA for the CDR3 is TGCGCCAGCAGCTCGCAAATAGGACAGGCTCGTACTGAAGCTTTCTTT.

This clonotype was detected only a few times. V is TRBV7-9 and J is TRBJ2-6, with D perhaps matching TRBD1 (6 bases). The ends were cut back, 5 bases at V and 2 bases at J, with 10 bases in the middle. CDR3 length: 15 amino acids. Germline V gene sequence: CDR1 SEHNR, CDR2 FQNEAQ (reference sequence). The CDR3 DNA sequence: TGTGCCAGCAGCCCACAGGGTACTGGGGCCAACGTCCTGACTTTC. It is translated as CASSPQGTGANVLTF.

This clonotype has just a few counts. V and J are TRBV18 and TRBJ1-6; TRBD1 matches 7 bases. The germline CDR1 and CDR2 sequences are KGHSH and LQKENI. This CDR3 is built from 16 residues. J gave up 4 bases and V 1 base, and 4 bases lay outside the gene matches. The CDR3 region is CASSPRLRGYNSPLHF. CDR3 coding DNA: TGTGCCAGCTCACCACGTCTCAGGGGGTATAATTCACCCCTCCACTTT.

The chain recombines TRBV5-6 with TRBJ2-7, with TRBD1 matching 8 bases. V was clipped by 4 bases and J by 0 bases; unmatched bases: 9. This CDR3 has 16 residues. CDR1 SGHDT and CDR2 YYEEEE come from the germline V gene. CDR3 sequence: CASSPEGQEISYEQYF. CDR3 nucleotide sequence: TGTGCCAGCAGCCCGGAGGGACAGGAGATCTCCTACGAGCAGTACTTC.

This clonotype was seen a handful of times. The rearrangement uses TRBV5-4 and TRBJ2-1; either TRBD1 or TRBD2 may fit D (5 bases each). CDR3 length equals 16 residues. From germline, CDR1 is SGHNT and CDR2 YYREEE (reference sequence). Trimming stripped 4 bases from V and 0 bases from J, with 14 bases between. The CDR3 nucleotides read TGTGCCAGCAGCAGCGGACATACAAGCTCCTACAATGAGCAGTTCTTC. Amino acid sequence: CASSSGHTSSYNEQFF.

This clonotype was seen at least ten times. This chain joins TRBV7-8 and TRBJ2-5; TRBD2 agrees at 13 bases. CDR3 length equals 16 residues. Germline V gives CDR1 SGHVS, CDR2 FQNEAQ. The V gene end was trimmed by 3 bases and the J gene end by 5 bases; junction bases not matched to a gene: 6. CDR3 nucleotides: TGTGCCAGCAGCTTTTACGGACTAGCGGGAGTCGAGACCCAGTACTTC. It encodes CASSFYGLAGVETQYF. The full variable domain, its missing parts supplied by reference TRBV7-8 and TRBJ2-5, is GAGVSQSPRYKVAKRGQDVALRCDPISGHVSLFWYQQALGQGPEFLTYFQNEAQLDKSGLPSDRFFAERPEGSVSTLKIQRTQQEDSAVYLCASSFYGLAGVETQYFGPGTRLLVL.

This clonotype was picked up many times. This chain connects TRBV11-3 to TRBJ2-1; no clear D gene. The germline V gene has CDR1 SGHNT and CDR2 YENEEA. There are 13 residues in the CDR3. V dropped 5 bases and J dropped 5 bases, with 10 bases sitting between them. The CDR3 here is CASSKVKDNEQFF. CDR3 nucleotides: TGTGCCAGCAGCAAGGTAAAAGACAATGAGCAGTTCTTC.

As to this clonotype: This may be a read error: a much more frequent sequence differs by one nucleotide. This rearrangement joins TRBV7-2 to TRBJ2-7; 10 nucleotides agree with TRBD2. The CDR3 consists of 19 residues. Looked up from germline, CDR1 is SGHTA and CDR2 is FQGNSA. V lost 2 bases to trimming and J lost 0 bases; unmatched junction nucleotides: 13. The CDR3 region has the DNA TGTGCCAGCAGCTTACCTCCTGGACTAGCGGTCCCAAGCTCCTACGAGCAGTACTTC. Protein sequence: CASSLPPGLAVPSSYEQYF. The full variable domain, with the rest looked up from reference TRBV7-2 and TRBJ2-7, is GAGVSQSPSNKVTEKGKDVELRCDPISGHTALYWYRQSLGQGLEFLIYFQGNSAPDKSGLPSDRFSAERTGGSVSTLTIQRTQQEDSAVYLCASSLPPGLAVPSSYEQYFGPGTRLTVT.

There are a few counts of this clonotype. This chain links TRBV18 with TRBJ1-6, with 9 bases aligning to TRBD1. V lost 5 bases to trimming and J lost 12 bases; unmatched junction nucleotides: 11. Germline V gene sequence: CDR1 KGHSH, CDR2 LQKENI. This CDR3 has 15 amino acids. The CDR3 bases are TGTGCCAGCTCAGAAACAGGGGGCCGGATTTTACCCCTCCACTTT. Its protein product is CASSETGGRILPLHF. Full variable domain (rest looked up from reference TRBV18 and TRBJ1-6): NAGVMQNPRHLVRRRGQEARLRCSPMKGHSHVYWYRQLPEEGLKFMVYLQKENIIDESGMPKERFSAEFPKEGPSILRIQQVVRGDSAAYFCASSETGGRILPLHFGNGTRLTVT.

The genes are TRBV19 and TRBJ1-5; TRBD1 aligns across 7 bases. Germline V gives CDR1 LNHDA, CDR2 SQIVND (reference sequence). The V segment lost 3 bases and the J segment 0 bases; nucleotides outside the gene matches: 11. The CDR3 is 18 amino acids. The CDR3 spells CASSITGQLKYSNQPQHF. The CDR3 DNA sequence: TGTGCCAGTAGTATCACGGGACAGCTGAAATATAGCAATCAGCCCCAGCATTTT.

V gene TRBV7-9 combines with J gene TRBJ2-3; no definite D call. The CDR3 has 15 amino acids. The V end was cut by 3 bases, the J end by 2 bases, with 12 bases between. Germline CDR1 and CDR2: SEHNR and FQNEAQ (reference sequence). This chain's CDR3 is CASSFIGLPTDTQYF. As DNA, the CDR3 is TGTGCCAGCAGCTTCATCGGCCTACCCACAGATACGCAGTATTTT. The complete variable domain, with remaining parts taken from reference TRBV7-9 and TRBJ2-3, reads DTGVSQNPRHKITKRGQNVTFRCDPISEHNRLYWYRQTLGQGPEFLTYFQNEAQLEKSRLLSDRFSAERPKGSFSTLEIQRTEQGDSAMYLCASSFIGLPTDTQYFGPGTRLTVL.

This clonotype occurred many times. The V call is TRBV2, the J call TRBJ2-7; possibly TRBD1 or TRBD2 for D (5 bases each). The CDR3 has 13 residues. Germline V gene sequence: CDR1 SNHLY, CDR2 FYNNEI. Trimming pared 6 bases from V and 4 bases from J, leaving 13 bases between. Written as DNA, the CDR3 is TGTGCCAGCAGGTGGCAGGGCGGGTACGAGCAGTACTTC. Its translation: CASRWQGGYEQYF.